The 25 T cell receptor beta chains listed next were all sequenced from one sample in a study of blood T cell repertoires in COVID-19 (dated by TCRdb to the early 2020s). The library was built by means of the immunoSEQ multiplex PCR assay. As stored in TCRdb, this immuneACCESS dataset retains in-frame rearrangements with V and J assigned. A fraction of the clones does not appear; measured against another copy, unresolved V genes explain less than half of the discrepancy, and the remainder lacks a known reason. Present in this sample are 200,000 to 250,000 clones, around 88% of which were seen just once. Of the sample, more than 1.4% is held by the ten largest clones. Sequencing used peripheral blood. The receptors originated from a young man with active or convalescent COVID-19.

The genes are TRBV9 and TRBJ1-2; 8 nucleotides agree with TRBD1. Germline assignment: CDR1 SGDLS and CDR2 YYNGEE. The CDR3 is 17 residues long. Losses at the gene ends were 3 bases for V and 4 bases for J; bases not matched to a gene: 14. CDR3 nucleotide sequence: TGTGCCAGCAGCGACAACCGGGACAGGTACCCTACCTATGGCTACACCTTC. Its translation: CASSDNRDRYPTYGYTF.

The rearrangement links TRBV6-5 to TRBJ1-1; D is undetermined. CDR3 size: 14 residues. The V gene's germline CDR1 is MNHEY and CDR2 SVGAGI. The germline V and J ends were trimmed by 0 bases and 3 bases, with 8 bases remaining between them. CDR3 DNA: TGTGCCAGCAGTTACTCGGCCGGGGACACTGAAGCTTTCTTT. This codes for CASSYSAGDTEAFF.

V gene TRBV10-3 combines with J gene TRBJ1-4; tentatively, D is TRBD1 (6 bases). Trimming cost V 10 bases and J 1 base, with 16 bases left between them. The CDR3 is 15 residues long. Germline V CDR1 and CDR2: ENHRY, SYGVKD. CDR3 DNA sequence: TGTGCCACCAAACAGGGCGGCGGAACTAATGAAAAACTGTTTTTT. Translated, it gives CATKQGGGTNEKLFF.

The V call is TRBV4-2, the J call TRBJ1-5, with 7 bases aligning to TRBD1. The CDR3 runs to 14 residues. Germline values: CDR1 LGHNA, CDR2 YNFKEQ. The trim removed 0 bases at V and 4 bases at J, leaving 0 bases unmatched. The CDR3 region is CASSQDRGNQPQHF. The CDR3, as DNA: TGTGCCAGCAGCCAAGACAGGGGGAATCAGCCCCAGCATTTT.

The gene calls are TRBV7-3 and TRBJ2-3, with D possibly TRBD1 on 6 matching bases. CDR1 and CDR2 (germline): SGHTA, FQGTGA. Between the trimmed V and J ends, which lost 0 bases and 14 bases, there was a span of 15 bases. The CDR3 has 13 amino acids. This CDR3 is CASSLTVAGDRYF. The CDR3 DNA follows: TGTGCCAGCAGCTTAACGGTAGCAGGGGACCGGTATTTT.

V and J are TRBV29-1 and TRBJ2-3, with D possibly matching TRBD2 (5 bases). The CDR3 runs 14 residues. Trimming removed 2 bases from V and 6 bases from J, with 15 bases in between. Germline V gene sequence: CDR1 SQVTM, CDR2 ANQGSEA. This chain's CDR3 is CSVEWGSGLDTQYF. CDR3 in DNA: TGCAGCGTTGAATGGGGATCGGGATTGGATACGCAGTATTTT.

The chain is built from TRBV7-2 and TRBJ1-2; 9 bases align to TRBD1. Germline V gene lookup returns CDR1 SGHTA and CDR2 FQGNSA. V shed 3 bases and J 5 bases; nucleotides not matched to a gene: 4. The CDR3 spans 14 residues. This CDR3 is CASSLGQGRYGYTF. CDR3 nucleotides: TGTGCCAGCAGCTTGGGACAGGGCCGATATGGCTACACCTTC.

The V and J genes are TRBV7-6 and TRBJ2-3, with 7 nucleotides matching TRBD2. J lost 5 bases, V lost 1 base, and 12 bases had no gene match. The germline gives CDR1 SGHVS, CDR2 FNYEAQ. The CDR3 consists of 17 residues. CDR3 DNA sequence: TGTGCCAGCAGCTTAGTCGGCGGACTAGGCCCTCAAGATACGCAGTATTTT. Its translation: CASSLVGGLGPQDTQYF.

This chain joins TRBV30 and TRBJ2-3; 10 bases map to TRBD1. The CDR3 extends over 16 amino acids. The V gene's germline CDR1 is GTSNPN and CDR2 SVGIG (reference sequence). V dropped 0 bases and J dropped 4; count of bases not matched to a gene: 7. CDR3 residues: CAWSVPDRGFADTQYF. In DNA form, the CDR3 reads TGTGCCTGGAGTGTACCGGACAGGGGGTTTGCAGATACGCAGTATTTT.

This clone was found a few times. The junction shows a germline mismatch at one end, possibly a read error. The rearrangement links TRBV24-1 to TRBJ1-2, with 7 bases that match TRBD1. The CDR3 runs 13 residues. The germline V gene has CDR1 KGHDR and CDR2 SFDVKD. The CDR3 here is CATSDFGGQALSF. The CDR3 DNA sequence: TGTGCCACCAGTGACTTCGGCGGACAGGCTCTCTCCTTC.

V is TRBV29-1 and J is TRBJ2-1; TRBD2 aligns across 8 bases. Germline V gene lookup returns CDR1 SQVTM and CDR2 ANQGSEA. This CDR3 has 13 amino acids. V lost 6 bases, J lost 7 bases, and 8 bases stayed unmatched. In DNA, the CDR3 is TGCAGCGTCGGGACTAGAGGTGGGAATGAGCAGTTCTTC. As protein: CSVGTRGGNEQFF.

This rearrangement joins TRBV3-1 (or the pseudogene TRBV3-2) to TRBJ2-1; perhaps TRBD2 as D (6 bases). This CDR3 is built from 17 residues. With 0 bases removed from V and 7 bases from J, the gap between germline ends came to 19 bases. Germline CDR1 is LGHDT and CDR2 is YNNKEL (reference sequence). The CDR3 loop reads CASSQDLPGVPPNEQFF. The CDR3 DNA sequence: TGTGCCAGCAGCCAAGATTTACCGGGAGTCCCGCCTAATGAGCAGTTCTTC.

This rearrangement joins TRBV4-1 to TRBJ1-3; D perhaps matches TRBD1 (5 bases). V lost 2 bases, J lost 4 bases, and 12 bases lay in between. This CDR3 is built from 15 residues. Germline loops: CDR1 MGHRA, CDR2 YSYEKL. The CDR3 region has the DNA TGCGCCAGCAGCCAAACGCGGGGCGACGGAAACACCATATATTTT. Translated, it gives CASSQTRGDGNTIYF.

This clone was recorded only once. The gene calls are TRBV5-4 and TRBJ1-1; tentatively, D is TRBD1 (6 bases). Germline values: CDR1 SGHNT, CDR2 YYREEE (reference sequence). The germline V and J ends were trimmed by 4 bases and 0 bases, with 16 bases remaining between them. The CDR3 is made up of 16 amino acids. CDR3 amino acids: CASSPGAGGMNTEAFF. The CDR3 DNA is TGTGCCAGCAGCCCGGGGGCGGGGGGGATGAACACTGAAGCTTTCTTT.

The chain is built from TRBV19 and TRBJ1-4; D uncertain. The CDR3 is 16 residues long. The germline CDR1 and CDR2 sequences are LNHDA and SQIVND (reference sequence). V dropped 3 bases and J dropped 4 bases, with 15 bases sitting between them. The DNA of the CDR3 is TGTGCCAGTAGTATGGAGTTTGCCCTTTTTAATGAAAAACTGTTTTTT. This translates into CASSMEFALFNEKLFF.

The chain joins TRBV7-9 to TRBJ2-3, with 8 bases fitting TRBD2. V was pared by 5 bases and J by 4 bases, with 8 bases of the junction left unmatched. The CDR3 totals 15 residues. Germline V gives CDR1 SEHNR, CDR2 FQNEAQ (reference sequence). The CDR3, as DNA: TGTGCCAGCAGCCCGTCAGCGGGAGCGTCAGATACGCAGTATTTT. Translation gives CASSPSAGASDTQYF.

V and J are TRBV6-5 and TRBJ2-7, with TRBD1 as a possible D gene (6 bases). The germline gives CDR1 MNHEY, CDR2 SVGAGI. Trimming cost V 6 bases and J 4 bases, with 19 bases left between them. CDR3 size: 15 residues. DNA for the CDR3: TGTGCCAGCAGCCCCGGGCAGGGGATAGGGTACGAGCAGTACTTC. This gives the protein CASSPGQGIGYEQYF.

The chain is built from TRBV28 and TRBJ1-1; the D gene is possibly TRBD1 (6 bases). CDR3 size: 15 residues. V was pared by 5 bases and J by 3 bases, with 16 bases between. Germline CDR1 reads MDHEN; CDR2 reads SYDVKM. CDR3 DNA sequence: TGTGCCAGCAGTACCCGGACCAGGGGAGACACTGAAGCTTTCTTT. This codes for CASSTRTRGDTEAFF. The full variable domain, in which reference TRBV28 and TRBJ1-1 provide the parts outside the CDR3, is DVKVTQSSRYLVKRTGEKVFLECVQDMDHENMFWYRQDPGLGLRLIYFSYDVKMKEKGDIPEGYSVSREKKERFSLILESASTNQTSMYLCASSTRTRGDTEAFFGQGTRLTVV.

V usage is TRBV19 and J usage is TRBJ2-5; TRBD1 agrees at 9 bases. Per germline, CDR1 LNHDA and CDR2 SQIVND (reference sequence). V was clipped by 3 bases and J by 2 bases; unmatched bases: 1. The CDR3 runs to 14 residues. The CDR3 nucleotides read TGTGCCAGTAGTATCGACAGGGGGCAAGAGACCCAGTACTTC. Protein sequence: CASSIDRGQETQYF.

The gene calls are TRBV5-5 and TRBJ1-1; maybe TRBD1 (6 bases). CDR1 SGHKS and CDR2 YYEKEE come from the germline V gene (reference sequence). Trimming took off 0 bases at V and 0 bases at J, with 9 bases between the two ends. This CDR3 has 15 residues. The CDR3 loop reads CASSLAWDMNTEAFF. The CDR3 DNA sequence: TGTGCCAGCAGCTTGGCTTGGGACATGAACACTGAAGCTTTCTTT.

This clone has a single count. The chain carries TRBV5-5 and TRBJ1-5; TRBD1 agrees at 7 bases. The CDR3 loop spans 15 amino acids. Germline CDR1 SGHKS, CDR2 YYEKEE (reference sequence). V was pared by 0 bases and J by 11 bases, with 11 bases of the junction left unmatched. The CDR3 reads CASSLGDSFFESQHF. CDR3 bases: TGTGCCAGCAGCTTGGGGGACAGTTTTTTTGAGTCCCAGCATTTT.

V usage is TRBV7-2 and J usage is TRBJ1-1; TRBD1 is a possible D gene (6 bases). V lost 0 bases, J lost 4 bases, and 9 bases lay in between. The CDR3 totals 14 residues. Germline V lookup: CDR1 SGHTA, CDR2 FQGNSA. As DNA, the CDR3 is TGTGCCAGCAGCTTAGCGGACAGACGCACTGAAGCTTTCTTT. It translates to CASSLADRRTEAFF.

Here the CDR3 reads CATSDSGQGNEKLFF. As DNA, the CDR3 is TGTGCCACCAGTGATTCGGGACAGGGTAATGAAAAACTGTTTTTT. The gene calls are TRBV24-1 and TRBJ1-4; 9 bases agree with TRBD1. Germline assignment: CDR1 KGHDR and CDR2 SFDVKD. This CDR3 region has 15 residues. J was trimmed by 4 bases and V by 2 bases; bases with no gene match: 1.

This chain joins TRBV5-1 and TRBJ1-1; 8 bases agree with TRBD1. Germline-derived CDR1 and CDR2 are SGHRS and YFSETQ. J lost 3 bases, V lost 2 bases, and 9 bases had no gene match. CDR3 length: 16 amino acids. CDR3 DNA sequence: TGCGCCAGCAGCTTAAACGCAGGGGGCTATTACACTGAAGCTTTCTTT. Translated, it gives CASSLNAGGYYTEAFF.

The table lists this clone with a few counts. The chain has TRBV5-5 and TRBJ2-7; 7 bases match TRBD1. Germline CDR1 reads SGHKS; CDR2 reads YYEKEE (reference sequence). Trimming removed 0 bases from V and 0 bases from J; junction bases left unmatched: 3. CDR3 size: 15 residues. The CDR3 DNA follows: TGTGCCAGCAGCTTGGTACAGGGGAACTCCTACGAGCAGTACTTC. Translating it yields CASSLVQGNSYEQYF.